One and the same sample provided the 6 T cell receptor beta chains below, sequenced in a study of T cell responses to AZD1222 COVID-19 vaccine. Generated by immunoSEQ multiplex PCR, the TCRdb table keeps only in-frame clones and is missing some. The sample carries approximately 140,000 clones, roughly 90% recorded once. The input for sequencing was peripheral blood, taken on day 0 of AZD1222 vaccination. The receptors were gathered from an adult in good health.

The CDR3 spells CAISEKGQNTEAFF. The CDR3 DNA sequence: TGTGCCATCAGTGAGAAAGGGCAGAACACTGAAGCTTTCTTT. The rearrangement uses TRBV10-3 and TRBJ1-1, with unresolved D. The germline V gene has CDR1 ENHRY and CDR2 SYGVKD. The germline V and J ends were trimmed by 2 bases and 1 base, with 8 bases remaining between them. This CDR3 is built from 14 residues.

This sequence joins TRBV27 and TRBJ2-6, with 8 bases fitting TRBD1. Trimming took 2 bases from V and 4 from J; bases not matched to a gene: 10. Germline assignment: CDR1 MNHEY and CDR2 SMNVEV (reference sequence). The CDR3 consists of 18 residues. The CDR3 coding sequence is TGTGCCAGCAGTTTAGACGGACAGGGCGTGTCGGGGGCCAACGTCCTGACTTTC. Translating it yields CASSLDGQGVSGANVLTF.

The chain has TRBV3-1 (or the pseudogene TRBV3-2) and TRBJ2-2; weak D call: TRBD1 (6 bases). The V gene's germline CDR1 is LGHDT and CDR2 YNNKEL (reference sequence). The length of the CDR3 is 16 residues. V lost 1 base and J lost 3, with 12 bases in between. CDR3 region: CASSQATGLHTGELFF. For the CDR3, the DNA is TGTGCCAGCAGCCAAGCTACAGGGTTGCACACCGGGGAGCTGTTTTTT.

This sequence joins TRBV18 and TRBJ1-4; the D is unclear. Germline CDR1 is KGHSH and CDR2 is LQKENI. Trimming removed 2 bases from V and 2 bases from J, with 9 bases in between. The CDR3 has 15 amino acids. Written as DNA, the CDR3 is TGTGCCAGCTCACCATCGGGTTCCACTAATGAAAAACTGTTTTTT. This encodes CASSPSGSTNEKLFF.

The V call is TRBV27, the J call TRBJ2-6, with 9 bases identical to TRBD1. The junction had 10 bases not matched to a gene; V was cut back by 5 bases and J by 2 bases. The CDR3 extends over 18 amino acids. Germline CDR1 is MNHEY and CDR2 is SMNVEV (reference sequence). CDR3 coding DNA: TGTGCCAGCAGTACCCCCGGGACAGGGATCCCTGGGGCCAACGTCCTGACTTTC. Amino acids: CASSTPGTGIPGANVLTF.

The chain employs TRBV15 and TRBJ1-4, with 7 bases aligning to TRBD1. This CDR3 has 15 amino acids. V dropped 0 bases and J dropped 6; count of bases not matched to a gene: 4. Germline CDR1 LNHNV, CDR2 YYDKDF (reference sequence). The CDR3 sequence: CATSRESGGDEKLFF. The CDR3 DNA reads as TGTGCCACCAGCAGAGAATCAGGGGGTGATGAAAAACTGTTTTTT.